The entry that follows covers one T cell receptor beta chain sequence. Its antigen is not known. Time point given: peripheral blood 6 weeks after treatment start. Individual patients had between 1 and 8 samples, taken pretreatment and on-treatment. This specimen belongs to a study of PD-L1 blockade in urothelial cancer. Study-wide background: Every 3 weeks, patients received intravenous atezolizumab 1,200 mg, beginning 2014. Study patients had been treated with 0 to 3 previous chemotherapy regimens. Whole-study results and caveats: Where pretreatment blood TCR clonality fell below the median, better survival was predicted.

The CDR3 covers 15 residues. Germline loops: CDR1 MNHEY, CDR2 SVGAGI. V lost 5 bases to trimming and J lost 3 bases, with 17 bases between them. Produced via immunoSEQ multiplex PCR; TCRdb's table is partial and in-frame only. The sample lists roughly 51,000 clones, approximately 85% occurring once. Specimen: PBMCs, collected around atezolizumab (anti-PD-L1) treatment. The genes are TRBV6-5 and TRBJ2-7, with TRBD2 as a possible D gene (6 bases). This clonotype was sampled from a man aged 45-65 years with urothelial cancer. CDR3 loop: CASSISGTGDYEQYF. CDR3 DNA: TGTGCCAGCAGTATTTCCGGGACGGGAGACTACGAGCAGTACTTC.